This TCR beta chain was profiled in a study of CD8+ T cells in alopecia areata. Findings and limits, study-wide: On tofacitinib, scalp clonality and expanded CD8+ clones among top 100 fell significantly.

As concerns this clone: The antigen is not known.

The treatment here: oral pan-JAK inhibitor, 5-10 mg twice daily. The researchers isolated CD4+ and CD8+ T cells from PBMCs by sorting. RNA was isolated and reverse transcribed to cDNA, the sequencing template. The protocol was immunoSEQ multiplex PCR, while the TCRdb copy is restricted to in-frame clones and leaves out a portion. The table lists roughly 120,000 clones, 53% of them singletons. CDR3 length: 16 residues. V was pared by 3 bases and J by 2 bases, with 15 bases between. Germline V gene lookup returns CDR1 SGDLS and CDR2 YYNGEE. Source: CD4+ T cells sorted from blood, taken at week 4, from a patient treated with tofacitinib. The chain combines TRBV9 with TRBJ2-1; D possibly corresponds to TRBD1 (6 bases). The TCR sequence derives from a human donor with alopecia areata. Written as DNA, the CDR3 is TGTGCCAGCAGCGCTAAACAGGGAATCACCTACAATGAGCAGTTCTTC. Protein sequence: CASSAKQGITYNEQFF.